What follows are 15 T cell receptor beta chains derived from one specimen sequenced in a study of T cells after posttransplantation cyclophosphamide. Using immunoSEQ multiplex PCR, the repertoire was profiled, and TCRdb retains in-frame clones only, with some absent. The sample has over 25,000 clones, none seen only once. Sequenced: PBMCs. The receptors stem from a woman between 25 and 40 years old in good health and a related stem cell transplant donor.

This clone was seen many times. The genes are TRBV6-2 or TRBV6-3 and TRBJ1-1; TRBD1 aligns across 10 bases. Trimming at V came to 1 base and at J to 5 bases, leaving 10 bases not matched to a gene. The CDR3 is 17 residues long. Germline lookup yields CDR1 MNHEY and CDR2 SVGEGT. CDR3 residues: CASSYFDRGQGGTEAFF. The CDR3 DNA sequence: TGTGCCAGCAGTTACTTCGACAGGGGGCAGGGGGGGACTGAAGCTTTCTTT.

This clone was found many times. V is TRBV7-9 and J is TRBJ1-1, with D perhaps TRBD1 (5 bases). The length of the CDR3 is 14 residues. V dropped 1 base and J dropped 3 bases, with 9 bases sitting between them. The V gene's germline CDR1 is SEHNR and CDR2 FQNEAQ (reference sequence). CDR3 region: CASSLGGRDTEAFF. DNA for the CDR3: TGTGCCAGCAGCTTAGGCGGCAGGGACACTGAAGCTTTCTTT.

This clone was recorded many times. The V and J genes are TRBV19 and TRBJ1-2; 10 bases line up with TRBD1. V gave up 3 bases and J gave up 8 bases; unmatched junction bases: 18. The CDR3 totals 18 residues. Per the germline V gene, CDR1 is LNHDA and CDR2 is SQIVND (reference sequence). The CDR3 here is CASSIWATGGERVKGYTF. CDR3 in DNA: TGTGCCAGTAGTATTTGGGCGACAGGGGGCGAACGAGTGAAAGGCTACACCTTC.

This clone was detected ten times or more. This rearrangement joins TRBV28 to TRBJ1-2, with TRBD1 matching 8 bases. From germline, CDR1 is MDHEN and CDR2 SYDVKM. There are 17 residues in the CDR3. Unmatched junction bases numbered 13, after V lost 5 bases and J lost 2 bases. The CDR3 DNA reads as TGTGCCAGCAGTGAGGTAGGACAGGGTGTTATGAACTATGGCTACACCTTC. It specifies CASSEVGQGVMNYGYTF.

This clone was recorded at least ten times. The J gene is TRBJ1-1, the V gene TRBV5-4; D is perhaps TRBD1 (5 bases). The CDR3 length is 16 residues. The germline V gene encodes CDR1 SGHNT and CDR2 YYREEE (reference sequence). V lost 3 bases and J lost 1, with 16 bases in between. The CDR3: CASSSVGARRNTEAFF. CDR3 DNA: TGTGCCAGCAGCTCGGTTGGGGCTCGGAGGAACACTGAAGCTTTCTTT.

This clone was counted between two and nine times. The chain links TRBV9 to TRBJ2-5, with D unresolved. Trimming left V 3 bases short and J 2 bases short, with 8 bases between. Germline V gene sequence: CDR1 SGDLS, CDR2 YYNGEE. The CDR3 has 13 amino acids. This chain's CDR3 is CASSAHQQETQYF. CDR3 sequence (DNA): TGTGCCAGCAGCGCCCATCAACAAGAGACCCAGTACTTC.

This clone was observed many times. The genes are TRBV12-3 or TRBV12-4 and TRBJ2-3; 7 bases line up with TRBD2. The CDR3 is 12 residues long. V gave up 5 bases and J gave up 10 bases; unmatched junction bases: 6. CDR3 residues: CASSRDYQAQYF. The DNA for the CDR3 is TGTGCCAGCAGTCGGGACTATCAGGCGCAGTATTTT.

This clone was counted ten times or more. The chain uses TRBV14 and TRBJ2-5; TRBD1 matches 10 bases. CDR3 length equals 16 residues. After removal of 4 bases from V and 3 bases from J, the junction contained 8 bases not matched to a gene. Germline V gene data show CDR1 as SGHDN and CDR2 as FVKESK. CDR3 coding DNA: TGTGCCAGCAGCCTACGATGGGGACAGGGGAAAGAGACCCAGTACTTC. This encodes CASSLRWGQGKETQYF.

This clone was counted many times. This chain joins TRBV4-3 and TRBJ2-7, with 10 bases fitting TRBD1. There are 16 residues in the CDR3. In germline, CDR1 is LGHNA, CDR2 YSLEER. J lost 8 bases, V lost 0 bases, and 10 bases had no gene match. The CDR3 reads CASSQDSGTGASQQYF. DNA for the CDR3: TGCGCCAGCAGCCAAGATTCCGGGACAGGGGCCTCCCAGCAGTACTTC.

The sample holds many counts of this clone. CDR3 bases: TGTGCCAGCAGAATCCCCCGGGGGAACCCCTACGAGCAGTACTTC. It yields the protein CASRIPRGNPYEQYF. The gene calls are TRBV6-2 or TRBV6-3 and TRBJ2-7, with D possibly being TRBD2 (6 bases). Germline V gives CDR1 MNHEY, CDR2 SVGEGT. Trimming took off 6 bases at V and 2 bases at J, with 17 bases between the two ends. The CDR3 totals 15 residues.

This clone was seen many times. V usage is TRBV7-9 and J usage is TRBJ1-1; D gene unclear. V was cut by 1 base and J by 7 bases, with 19 bases left in between. Per the germline V gene, CDR1 is SEHNR and CDR2 is FQNEAQ (reference sequence). This CDR3 has 16 amino acids. The CDR3 region is CASSLGERVRFGEAFF. CDR3 sequence (DNA): TGTGCCAGCAGCTTAGGGGAGCGGGTTCGATTCGGTGAAGCTTTCTTT.

This clone was seen ten or more times. The chain couples TRBV19 to TRBJ2-6, with D possibly matching TRBD1 (6 bases). Germline-derived CDR1 and CDR2 are LNHDA and SQIVND (reference sequence). The CDR3 runs 15 residues. The V gene lost 7 bases and the J gene lost 4 bases, with 14 bases spanning the gap. The CDR3 nucleotides are TGTGCCAGTAACGACAGGTTGTCAGGGGCCAACGTCCTGACTTTC. It specifies CASNDRLSGANVLTF.

For this clone: Other DNA sequences in this specimen translate into the identical CDR3. The chain joins TRBV7-9 to TRBJ1-5; D is possibly TRBD1 (6 bases). The CDR3 totals 13 residues. Germline-derived CDR1 and CDR2 are SEHNR and FQNEAQ (reference sequence). Trimming removed 6 bases from V and 2 bases from J, with 8 bases in between. In DNA form, the CDR3 reads TGTGCCAGCAGTCCAGGGGGCAATCAGCCCCAGCATTTT. This sequence encodes CASSPGGNQPQHF.

This clone was recorded at least ten times. V usage is TRBV18 and J usage is TRBJ1-6; 8 nucleotides match TRBD1. Germline V gene sequence: CDR1 KGHSH, CDR2 LQKENI. Trimming removed 6 bases from V and 10 bases from J; junction bases left unmatched: 11. The CDR3 consists of 15 residues. In nucleotides, the CDR3 is TGTGCCAGCTCTACGACAGGGGTTGTCGAGTCACCCCTCCACTTT. This translates into CASSTTGVVESPLHF.

This clone showed up many times. The V and J genes are TRBV7-2 and TRBJ2-1; no clear D. The ends were cut back, 0 bases at V and 5 bases at J, with 5 bases in the middle. This CDR3 has 13 residues. In germline, CDR1 is SGHTA, CDR2 FQGNSA. DNA of the CDR3: TGTGCCAGCAGCTTAGCCCGGGACAATGAGCAGTTCTTC. Encoded protein: CASSLARDNEQFF.